These 20 T cell receptor beta chains share one sample of origin, sequenced in a study of tumor T cells in aggressive B-cell lymphoma (dated by TCRdb to the late 2010s). The protocol used for the library was the immunoSEQ multiplex PCR assay. This immuneACCESS table, as held by TCRdb, lists in-frame sequences with V and J called but not all clones. Of the missing ones, under half trace to an unresolved V gene in checked studies; the others have no known cause. Recorded for this sample are over 1,500 clones; over 85% of them occurred a single time. The leading ten clones occupy less than 10% of the sample. The sequenced material came from tumor tissue. The receptors were gathered from an adult with diffuse large B cell lymphoma. Some clones in this sample may be carry-over from other donors' samples.

The rearrangement links TRBV7-9 to TRBJ1-2, with D maybe TRBD1 (6 bases). The V end lost 5 bases, the J end lost 0 bases, and 13 bases lay between the germline ends. CDR1 SEHNR and CDR2 FQNEAQ come from the germline V gene (reference sequence). The CDR3 contains 15 residues. The CDR3 here is CASSPTGLANYGYTF. The CDR3 DNA reads as TGTGCCAGCAGCCCGACAGGACTTGCTAACTATGGCTACACCTTC.

The CDR3 coding sequence is TGCAGTGCTCCGGGAGGGACGCCCCTCCACTTT. Translating it yields CSAPGGTPLHF. The chain carries TRBV20-1 and TRBJ1-6; tentative D call: TRBD1 (5 bases). Germline assignment: CDR1 DFQATT and CDR2 SNEGSKA (reference sequence). This CDR3 is 11 amino acids long. Trimming took 5 bases from V and 13 from J, leaving 12 bases between them.

The CDR3 spells CASSAGQGSSPLHF. The DNA of the CDR3 is TGTGCCAGCAGCGCAGGACAGGGGAGTTCACCCCTCCACTTT. The chain employs TRBV7-9 and TRBJ1-6; 9 bases line up with TRBD1. The germline CDR1 and CDR2 sequences are SEHNR and FQNEAQ (reference sequence). The CDR3 is 14 residues long. Germline trimming cut 5 bases from V and 9 bases from J; bases unmatched to any gene: 5. The full variable domain, completed using reference TRBV7-9 and TRBJ1-6, is DTGVSQNPRHKITKRGQNVTFRCDPISEHNRLYWYRQTLGQGPEFLTYFQNEAQLEKSRLLSDRFSAERPKGSFSTLEIQRTEQGDSAMYLCASSAGQGSSPLHFGNGTRLTVT.

Comments on this clone: One end of the junction is discordant with germline, which a read error may explain. This chain connects TRBV2 to TRBJ2-2; 10 positions agree with TRBD2. Germline V gene sequence: CDR1 SNHLY, CDR2 FYNNEI. The CDR3 totals 16 residues. The CDR3 loop reads CASISGGEKITGELFF. As DNA, the CDR3 is TGTGCGAGCATCAGCGGGGGGGAAAAGATCACCGGGGAGCTATTTTTT. The complete variable domain, with remaining parts taken from reference TRBV2 and TRBJ2-2, reads EPEVTQTPSHQVTQMGQEVILRCVPISNHLYFYWYRQILGQKVEFLVSFYNNEISEKSEIFDDQFSVERPDGSNFTLKIRSTKLEDSAMYFCASISGGEKITGELFFGEGSRLTVL.

This chain uses TRBV2 with TRBJ2-1; D gene unclear. In germline, CDR1 is SNHLY, CDR2 FYNNEI. Trimming pared 3 bases from V and 6 bases from J, leaving 15 bases between. The length of the CDR3 is 15 residues. CDR3 sequence reads: CASSDSRLGLNEQFF. The CDR3 DNA reads as TGTGCCAGCAGTGATTCGCGGTTAGGCCTCAATGAGCAGTTCTTC.

This chain uses TRBV5-1 with TRBJ1-1; D is undetermined. The CDR3 extends over 13 amino acids. The V gene lost 1 base and the J gene lost 7 bases, with 11 bases spanning the gap. Per the germline V gene, CDR1 is SGHRS and CDR2 is YFSETQ. The CDR3 bases are TGCGCCAGCAGCTTGAGCGCGGACTTTGAAGCTTTCTTT. Its translation: CASSLSADFEAFF.

J is TRBJ1-3 and V is TRBV10-1, with TRBD1 matching over 11 bases. The CDR3 runs to 15 residues. In germline, CDR1 is WNHNN, CDR2 SYGVQD (reference sequence). Trimming at V came to 6 bases and at J to 4 bases, leaving 5 bases not matched to a gene. This CDR3 is CASRDRDRGGNTIYF. The CDR3 nucleotides are TGCGCCAGCAGGGACCGGGACAGGGGGGGAAACACCATATATTTT.

This clone appeared a single time. The V and J genes are TRBV5-6 and TRBJ2-3, with D perhaps matching TRBD1 (6 bases). The CDR3 totals 16 residues. V lost 4 bases and J lost 1, with 16 bases in between. The germline CDR1 and CDR2 sequences are SGHDT and YYEEEE. The CDR3, as DNA: TGTGCCAGCAGCACAAGCTACAGGGTTGGCACAGATACGCAGTATTTT. Protein: CASSTSYRVGTDTQYF.

In DNA form, the CDR3 reads TGTGCCAGGAGGACTAGCGGACCCTACGAGCAGTACTTC. Amino acids: CARRTSGPYEQYF. V usage is TRBV28 and J usage is TRBJ2-5; TRBD2 agrees at 10 bases. Judging by the DNA end, TRBJ2-7 fits better; the J call may be wrong. Germline CDR1 MDHEN, CDR2 SYDVKM. This CDR3 is built from 13 residues.

The genes are TRBV2 and TRBJ2-3; 7 bases are shared with TRBD1. V dropped 8 bases and J dropped 6; count of bases not matched to a gene: 8. This CDR3 contains 13 residues. CDR1 is SNHLY and CDR2 is FYNNEI in the germline V gene. The CDR3 sequence: CASADRRLDTQYF. CDR3 DNA: TGTGCCAGCGCGGACAGGAGGCTGGATACGCAGTATTTT.

Notes on this clone: An end of the junction does not agree with germline; a read error may underlie this. This sample also contains other DNA sequences that code for the same CDR3. The J gene is TRBJ1-2, the V gene TRBV15; 7 bases map to TRBD1. The germline gives CDR1 LNHNV, CDR2 YYDKDF (reference sequence). The CDR3 is 13 amino acids. For the CDR3, the DNA is TGCGCCACCAGCAGAGCGGACAGGCTCGGCTACACCTTC. Translated: CATSRADRLGYTF.

The chain has TRBV6-5 and TRBJ1-4; D gene unclear. V gave up 6 bases and J gave up 3 bases, with 8 bases separating them. CDR3 length: 13 amino acids. CDR1 is MNHEY, CDR2 SVGAGI, per germline. The CDR3 protein is CASSAGPNEKLFF. DNA of the CDR3: TGTGCCAGCAGCGCAGGTCCTAATGAAAAACTGTTTTTT.

The chain uses TRBV14 and TRBJ1-4; the D is unclear. V was trimmed by 5 bases and J by 0 bases, leaving 13 bases between them. Germline V gene data show CDR1 as SGHDN and CDR2 as FVKESK. CDR3 length equals 16 residues. The CDR3 DNA is TGTGCCAGCAGCTCCCTTCGCGGTGCAACTAATGAAAAACTGTTTTTT. This codes for CASSSLRGATNEKLFF. The full variable domain, its missing parts supplied by reference TRBV14 and TRBJ1-4, is EAGVTQFPSHSVIEKGQTVTLRCDPISGHDNLYWYRRVMGKEIKFLLHFVKESKQDESGMPNNRFLAERTGGTYSTLKVQPAELEDSGVYFCASSSLRGATNEKLFFGSGTQLSVL.

The chain uses TRBV19 and TRBJ1-2; D not certain. Germline CDR1 is LNHDA and CDR2 is SQIVND (reference sequence). The CDR3 is made up of 15 amino acids. V dropped 1 base and J dropped 4 bases, with 13 bases sitting between them. The CDR3 protein is CASSIGSPGFYGYTF. Written as DNA, the CDR3 is TGTGCCAGTAGTATAGGCTCTCCGGGGTTCTATGGCTACACCTTC.

The chain joins TRBV6-4 to TRBJ2-1; the match to TRBD2 covers 8 bases. From germline, CDR1 is MRHNA and CDR2 SNTAGT. The CDR3 spans 15 residues. Trimming took 3 bases from V and 9 from J; bases not matched to a gene: 10. CDR3 amino acids: CASSEGLGGIGEQFF. CDR3 in DNA: TGTGCCAGCAGTGAGGGACTAGGAGGGATCGGTGAGCAGTTCTTC.

V usage is TRBV5-1 and J usage is TRBJ2-7; 8 bases line up with TRBD1. The CDR3 consists of 16 residues. Trimming cost V 4 bases and J 4 bases; bases outside gene matches: 13. Germline CDR1 SGHRS, CDR2 YFSETQ. CDR3 in amino acids: CASSGQGLMGFYEQYF. In nucleotides, the CDR3 is TGCGCCAGCAGCGGACAGGGTTTGATGGGGTTTTACGAGCAGTACTTC.

This chain joins TRBV28 and TRBJ1-4; possible D gene TRBD1, 6 bases. The CDR3 totals 16 residues. Trimming took 5 bases from V and 4 from J, leaving 17 bases between them. Germline CDR1 MDHEN, CDR2 SYDVKM. CDR3 region: CASSLGGGPVNEKLFF. The CDR3 nucleotides read TGTGCCAGCAGTCTAGGGGGGGGGCCCGTTAATGAAAAACTGTTTTTT.

V and J are TRBV7-8 and TRBJ2-7; 8 bases are a match to TRBD1. Unmatched junction bases numbered 13, after V lost 5 bases and J lost 7 bases. This CDR3 comprises 15 residues. Germline values: CDR1 SGHVS, CDR2 FQNEAQ. The CDR3 protein is CASSVRGPPSYEQYF. The CDR3 DNA is TGTGCCAGCAGCGTCAGGGGGCCCCCCTCTTATGAGCAGTACTTC. Full variable domain (remainder filled in from reference TRBV7-8 and TRBJ2-7): GAGVSQSPRYKVAKRGQDVALRCDPISGHVSLFWYQQALGQGPEFLTYFQNEAQLDKSGLPSDRFFAERPEGSVSTLKIQRTQQEDSAVYLCASSVRGPPSYEQYFGPGTRLTVT.

This clone was observed a single time. The gene calls are TRBV6-5 and TRBJ1-1, with D uncertain. There are 12 residues in the CDR3. CDR1 is MNHEY and CDR2 is SVGAGI in the germline V gene. The V gene lost 5 bases and the J gene lost 0 bases, with 4 bases spanning the gap. CDR3 protein: CASSTVNTEAFF. CDR3 sequence (DNA): TGTGCCAGCAGTACAGTGAACACTGAAGCTTTCTTT.

The chain is built from TRBV7-2 and TRBJ1-5, with 10 bases that match TRBD1. The germline CDR1 and CDR2 sequences are SGHTA and FQGNSA. The length of the CDR3 is 16 residues. V lost 0 bases to trimming and J lost 7 bases; unmatched junction nucleotides: 6. CDR3 DNA: TGTGCCAGCAGCTTAGCCGGGACAGGGGCAGGACAGCCCCAGCATTTT. Encoded protein: CASSLAGTGAGQPQHF. The whole variable domain, remainder taken from reference TRBV7-2 and TRBJ1-5, is GAGVSQSPSNKVTEKGKDVELRCDPISGHTALYWYRQSLGQGLEFLIYFQGNSAPDKSGLPSDRFSAERTGGSVSTLTIQRTQQEDSAVYLCASSLAGTGAGQPQHFGDGTRLSIL.